This TCR beta chain stems from a study of cytomegalovirus exposure and HLA in healthy donors. This cohort consisted of healthy bone marrow donors. This PCR relied on a set of 60 Vbeta primers and 13 Jbeta primers. Data came from immunoSEQ multiplex PCR; TCRdb stores just in-frame clones and leaves some out. Counted here are more than 130,000 clones, around 80% occurring once; the ten biggest clones make up 2% to 2.5%. V was cut by 4 bases and J by 6 bases, with 18 bases left in between. Germline-derived CDR1 and CDR2 are MDHEN and SYDVKM. This CDR3 is built from 15 residues. Of note for this clone: Its antigen is unknown.

Study-level results: According to a later analysis, donors in an Asian-associated ancestry cluster reportedly had fewer N-insertions than the roughly 630-donor mean. DRB1 showed the most TCR associations and HLA-C the fewest in a later analysis, as rates varied by HLA locus.

This sequence joins TRBV28 and TRBJ1-2, with D uncertain. The source is a man in his thirties or forties in good health and CMV-seronegative. Sequenced sample: PBMCs. CDR3: CASSSIDGDRDGYTF. The DNA for the CDR3 is TGTGCCAGCAGTTCTATAGACGGAGACCGGGATGGCTACACCTTC.